This T cell receptor beta chain was sequenced during a study of T cell responses to AZD1222 COVID-19 vaccine. Whole-study findings and limits: With dominance at 160-218 and 743-854, vaccine-associated CD4 TCRs spanned spike. Females outnumbered males among donors, who were mostly white British; clonal diversity was possibly underestimated. Repertoire sampling happened only post peak T cell response. Just a handful of people given AZD1222 tested seropositive at baseline.

The CDR3 has 13 amino acids. V lost 4 bases to trimming and J lost 4 bases, with 10 bases between them. Germline V CDR1 and CDR2: ENHRY, SYGVKD. Concerning this clone: What it recognizes is unknown.

The assay was immunoSEQ multiplex PCR, and TCRdb's table has in-frame clones only and misses some. The sample shows around 150,000 clones, approximately 91% of them seen only once. The sequence was collected from an adult who received the AZD1222 COVID-19 vaccine. The chain uses TRBV10-3 and TRBJ1-2; D is unresolved. The sequencing here drew on peripheral blood, taken 28 days after the second AZD1222 dose. The DNA for the CDR3 is TGTGCCATCAGTGCCGGCACCGGCTATGGCTACACCTTC. This gives the protein CAISAGTGYGYTF.